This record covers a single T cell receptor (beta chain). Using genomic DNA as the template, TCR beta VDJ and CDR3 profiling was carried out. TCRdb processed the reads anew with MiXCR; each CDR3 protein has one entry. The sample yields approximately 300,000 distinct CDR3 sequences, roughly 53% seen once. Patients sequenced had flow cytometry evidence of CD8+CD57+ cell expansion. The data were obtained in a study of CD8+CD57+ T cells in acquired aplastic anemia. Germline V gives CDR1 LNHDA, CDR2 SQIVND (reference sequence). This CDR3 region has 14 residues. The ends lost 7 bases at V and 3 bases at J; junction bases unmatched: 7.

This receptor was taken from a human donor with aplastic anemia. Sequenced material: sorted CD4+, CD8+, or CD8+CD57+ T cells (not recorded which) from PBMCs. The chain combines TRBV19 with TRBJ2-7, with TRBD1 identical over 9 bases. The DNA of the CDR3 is TGTGCCAGTAATCGTCCGGGACAGGGCTACGAGCAGTACTTC. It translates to CASNRPGQGYEQYF.